The clone carrying this T cell receptor beta chain has at least ten counts. Its antigen is not known. This sample stems from a study of T cells after yellow fever vaccination. In the study overall: The authors prepared low-cell-number fractions using SMART-Seq v4 Ultra Low Input.

Study findings and constraints: Once the booster was given, most primary-vaccination clones reappeared, at about 96% for CD4 and 85% to 90% for CD8.

Template switching by 5'RACE produced TCR cDNA, adding a universal primer site and UMIs. TCRdb ran MiXCR on the 5' RACE reads and lists one entry per CDR3 protein. The table shows a few hundred thousand distinct CDR3 sequences, with roughly 3.5% occurring only once. The CDR3 extends over 13 amino acids. From germline, CDR1 is SGDLS and CDR2 YYNGEE. V was pared by 4 bases and J by 8 bases, with 13 bases between. The sequencing used PBMCs, collected on the day of the yellow fever booster vaccination. The source of this sequence is a man between 18 and 29 years old who received the YFV17D yellow fever vaccine. V usage is TRBV9 and J usage is TRBJ2-1; D not certain. CDR3 loop: CASSPGWGDEQFF. The CDR3 DNA reads TGTGCCAGCAGCCCCGGGTGGGGTGATGAGCAGTTCTTC.